Listed below are T cell receptor beta chains from one sample, sequenced in a study of spatial heterogeneity in lung cancer. TCRdb re-called the 5' RACE reads through MiXCR, storing one row per CDR3 protein. Found here are 20,000 to 25,000 distinct CDR3 sequences, about a sixth of them singletons; the top ten hold about 30%. The source material was lung tumor tissue, sampled at surgery. The receptors were gathered from a female donor with early-stage non-small cell lung cancer. Each CDR3 is given with its conserved first and last residue. The order of the fields is V gene, J gene, clone size, D gene, CDR3 length, CDR3 protein, CDR3 DNA. A D gene is named only where the DNA matches it firmly. Expanded clones get a size class; other rows say once, few or many, or leave the size out.

TRBV5-4,TRBJ2-2,NA,NA,15,CASSLAQPSTGELFF,TGTGCTAGCAGCTTGGCCCAGCCTAGCACCGGGGAGCTGTTTTTT
TRBV10-3,TRBJ2-7,few,TRBD2,15,CAIRTTSGSSYEQYF,TGTGCCATCAGGACGACTAGCGGGAGCTCCTACGAGCAGTACTTC
TRBV20-1,TRBJ2-1,NA,TRBD2,14,CSAQAGATTDEQFF,TGCAGTGCTCAAGCGGGAGCGACTACCGATGAGCAGTTCTTC
TRBV5-5,TRBJ2-1,NA,TRBD2,15,CASSPGLAGYNEQFF,TGTGCCAGCAGTCCTGGACTAGCGGGGTACAATGAGCAGTTCTTC
TRBV5-1,TRBJ2-1,many,NA,16,CASSPGRQSSYNEQFF,TGCGCCAGCAGCCCGGGACGGCAAAGCTCCTACAATGAGCAGTTCTTC
TRBV20-1,TRBJ2-5,NA,NA,12,CSASKAEETQYF,TGCAGTGCTAGCAAGGCAGAAGAGACCCAGTACTTC
TRBV6-6,TRBJ2-2,many,TRBD1,13,CASSSGGGGELFF,TGTGCCAGCAGTTCAGGGGGTGGCGGGGAGCTGTTTTTT
TRBV12-3/TRBV12-4,TRBJ2-6,few,NA,13,CASSSTGANVLTF,TGTGCCAGCAGCTCCACTGGGGCCAACGTCCTGACTTTC
TRBV6-2/TRBV6-3,TRBJ2-4,NA,NA,12,CASSLQENIQYF,TGTGCCAGCAGTTTGCAAGAAAACATTCAGTACTTC
TRBV30,TRBJ2-7,NA,NA,13,CAWGTGFPYEQYF,TGTGCCTGGGGGACGGGGTTTCCCTACGAGCAGTACTTC
TRBV7-9,TRBJ2-1,NA,TRBD2,16,CASSPTSGPYYNEQFF,TGTGCCAGCAGCCCGACTAGCGGACCCTATTACAATGAGCAGTTCTTC
TRBV18,TRBJ2-3,NA,NA,15,CASSPGGRITDTQYF,TGTGCCAGCTCACCAGGAGGGCGGATCACAGATACGCAGTATTTT
TRBV7-9,TRBJ2-7,NA,TRBD2,14,CASSFDLADYEQYF,TGTGCCAGCAGCTTTGATCTAGCGGACTACGAGCAGTACTTC
TRBV20-1,TRBJ2-7,many,NA,15,CSAPEIGLAPYEQYF,TGCAGTGCTCCCGAGATCGGACTTGCCCCCTACGAGCAGTACTTC
TRBV6-1,TRBJ2-7,few,NA,12,CASSETGYEQYF,TGTGCCAGCAGTGAGACAGGTTACGAGCAGTACTTC
TRBV5-4,TRBJ2-3,few,NA,14,CASSLDRSTDTQYF,TGTGCCAGCAGCTTGGACAGGAGCACAGATACGCAGTATTTT
TRBV19,TRBJ2-1,NA,NA,15,CASSIGTNAYNEQFF,TGTGCCAGTAGTATAGGAACAAATGCCTACAATGAGCAGTTCTTC
TRBV6-1,TRBJ2-7,NA,NA,16,CASSPVGAQSSYEQYF,TGTGCCAGCAGTCCAGTAGGGGCCCAGAGCTCCTACGAGCAGTACTTC
TRBV29-1,TRBJ2-3,few,NA,16,CSVVGGISSRADTQYF,TGCAGCGTCGTGGGTGGTATTAGTTCACGGGCAGATACGCAGTATTTT
TRBV7-2,TRBJ2-5,few,NA,13,CASSLEAQETQYF,TGTGCCAGCAGCTTAGAAGCCCAAGAGACCCAGTACTTC
TRBV20-1,TRBJ2-3,many,TRBD2,17,CSARGLPSGQSADTQYF,TGCAGTGCTCGGGGCCTTCCTAGCGGCCAGTCCGCAGATACGCAGTATTTT
TRBV6-1,TRBJ2-2,NA,TRBD2,16,CARGLAGEESSGELFF,TGTGCCAGGGGACTAGCGGGAGAAGAAAGTTCCGGGGAGCTGTTTTTT
TRBV10-3,TRBJ2-1,many,TRBD2,15,CAIGSREAEGNEQFF,TGTGCCATCGGCTCGCGGGAGGCTGAGGGGAATGAGCAGTTCTTC
TRBV6-1,TRBJ2-3,many,TRBD1,14,CASIRDRGTDTQYF,TGTGCCAGCATCCGGGACAGGGGCACAGATACGCAGTATTTT
TRBV4-1,TRBJ2-5,NA,NA,21,CASSQIAGLSLTAGAQETQYF,TGCGCCAGCAGCCAGATTGCCGGGCTTTCCCTGACGGCGGGGGCACAAGAGACCCAGTACTTC
TRBV7-9,TRBJ2-2,NA,TRBD2,20,CASSKTIAGVFPANTGELFF,TGTGCCAGCAGCAAAACAATAGCGGGGGTTTTCCCCGCGAACACCGGGGAGCTGTTTTTT
TRBV4-2,TRBJ2-7,NA,NA,14,CASSQGTRVGEQYF,TGTGCCAGCAGCCAAGGGACGCGGGTTGGCGAGCAGTACTTC
TRBV10-3,TRBJ2-3,few,TRBD2,16,CAISEGRAGGQYTQYF,TGTGCCATCAGTGAGGGGAGGGCGGGAGGTCAATATACGCAGTATTTT
TRBV6-2/TRBV6-3,TRBJ2-5,NA,NA,12,CASSLTKETQYF,TGTGCCAGCAGTTTGACCAAAGAGACCCAGTACTTC
TRBV5-1,TRBJ2-3,many,TRBD2,14,CASSPRLAGDTQYF,TGCGCCAGCAGCCCGCGACTAGCAGGAGATACGCAGTATTTT
TRBV4-2,TRBJ2-3,NA,NA,16,CASSQEGAPRTDTQYF,TGTGCCAGCAGCCAAGAAGGAGCCCCTCGCACAGATACGCAGTATTTT
TRBV15,TRBJ1-2,many,NA,20,CATSRDLAPAGPPGDYGYTF,TGTGCCACCAGCAGAGATCTCGCCCCCGCAGGGCCCCCAGGAGACTATGGCTACACCTTC
TRBV20-1,TRBJ2-7,once,TRBD1,13,CSASRDRAYEQYF,TGCAGTGCTAGTCGGGACAGGGCCTACGAGCAGTACTTC
TRBV19,TRBJ2-2,NA,TRBD2,14,CASQREWGTGELFF,TGTGCCAGTCAGCGGGAGTGGGGCACCGGGGAGCTGTTTTTT
TRBV14,TRBJ2-1,NA,NA,15,CASSHWGLDYNEQFF,TGTGCCAGCAGCCACTGGGGTCTTGATTACAATGAGCAGTTCTTC
TRBV3-1,TRBJ2-2,few,NA,14,CASSQPPNTGELFF,TGTGCCAGCAGCCAACCCCCGAACACCGGGGAGCTGTTTTTT
TRBV20-1,TRBJ2-1,few,TRBD2,16,CSARVAGESSYNEQFF,TGCAGTGCTAGGGTAGCGGGGGAGAGCTCCTACAATGAGCAGTTCTTC
TRBV12-3/TRBV12-4,TRBJ2-3,many,NA,12,CASSFGPDTQYF,TGTGCCAGCAGTTTTGGCCCAGATACGCAGTATTTT
TRBV27,TRBJ2-7,NA,TRBD2,18,CASTQWGLAGPSSYEQYF,TGTGCCAGCACTCAGTGGGGACTAGCGGGCCCAAGCTCCTACGAGCAGTACTTC
TRBV7-9,TRBJ2-5,NA,TRBD2,15,CASSFLAGGKETQYF,TGTGCCAGCAGCTTTCTAGCGGGAGGTAAAGAGACCCAGTACTTC
TRBV2,TRBJ2-5,NA,NA,13,CASKPDFFGTQYF,TGTGCCAGCAAACCGGACTTCTTCGGGACCCAGTACTTC
TRBV20-1,TRBJ2-3,many,NA,14,CRLHSGLLTDTQYF,TGCAGGCTTCATAGCGGCCTACTCACAGATACGCAGTATTTT
TRBV30,TRBJ2-1,many,TRBD2,15,CAWNKIAGAYNEQFF,TGTGCCTGGAACAAGATTGCGGGAGCCTACAATGAGCAGTTCTTC
TRBV11-2,TRBJ2-7,NA,NA,11,CASSPHYEQYF,TGTGCCAGCAGCCCCCACTACGAGCAGTACTTC
TRBV18,TRBJ2-1,medium-sized,TRBD2,18,CASSPPGISGGSYNEQFF,TGTGCCAGCTCACCACCGGGGATTAGCGGGGGGTCCTACAATGAGCAGTTCTTC
TRBV5-1,TRBJ2-3,few,NA,14,CASSLMASGDTQYF,TGCGCCAGTTCCCTGATGGCGTCAGGTGATACGCAGTATTTT
TRBV28,TRBJ2-5,many,NA,13,CASIGETQETQYF,TGTGCCAGCATAGGAGAGACCCAAGAGACCCAGTACTTC
TRBV7-2,TRBJ2-1,NA,TRBD2,16,CASSLAGTSSYNEQFF,TGTGCCAGCAGCTTAGCCGGGACTAGCTCCTACAATGAGCAGTTCTTC
TRBV5-1,TRBJ2-5,many,NA,13,CASSSGHQETQYF,TGCGCCAGCAGCTCGGGACACCAAGAGACCCAGTACTTC
TRBV5-5,TRBJ2-7,once,NA,15,CASSLFKESSYEQYF,TGTGCCAGCAGCTTATTCAAGGAGAGCTCATACGAGCAGTACTTC
TRBV7-8,TRBJ2-1,once,TRBD1,14,CARSWTGVRNEQFF,TGTGCCAGAAGCTGGACAGGGGTTCGGAATGAGCAGTTCTTC
TRBV12-5,TRBJ2-3,many,TRBD2,14,CASVWREVTDTQYF,TGTGCTAGTGTATGGCGGGAGGTCACAGATACGCAGTATTTT
TRBV6-6,TRBJ1-2,many,TRBD1,15,CASSVGTGGRYGYTF,TGTGCCAGCAGTGTAGGGACAGGGGGCCGCTATGGCTACACCTTC
TRBV24-1,TRBJ2-7,many,NA,17,CATSDHWDTEYYYEQYF,TGTGCCACCAGTGATCACTGGGACACCGAATACTACTACGAGCAGTACTTC
TRBV6-1,TRBJ2-1,few,NA,14,CASSPRDPGNEQFF,TGTGCCAGCAGTCCCAGGGACCCGGGGAATGAGCAGTTCTTC
TRBV14,TRBJ2-5,few,NA,15,CASSHNRIYQETQYF,TGTGCCAGCAGCCATAACCGGATCTACCAAGAGACCCAGTACTTC
TRBV6-6,TRBJ2-1,many,NA,14,CASSYSGGRDEQFF,TGTGCCAGCAGTTACTCAGGGGGTAGAGATGAGCAGTTCTTC
TRBV28,TRBJ2-1,many,TRBD2,12,CASGRSGRPHRF,TGTGCCAGCGGACGTAGCGGGAGACCCCATCGTTTT